This record covers a single T cell receptor beta chain. These data come from a study of T cell changes during pregnancy in multiple sclerosis. Clones were read by immunoSEQ multiplex PCR, and TCRdb kept only the in-frame ones, dropping some. The sample contains fewer than 25,000 clones, about 90% of which appear only once. CDR3 length: 14 residues. V was clipped by 7 bases and J by 10 bases, with 25 bases between them. Germline V gene lookup returns CDR1 SQVTM and CDR2 ANQGSEA. The sequence was collected from a female donor in good health, enrolled as a control in a pregnancy study. This specimen consisted of CD4+ T cells from peripheral blood mononuclear cells, obtained in the third trimester of pregnancy. The gene calls are TRBV29-1 and TRBJ1-2, with D unclear. CDR3 DNA: TGCAGCGCCGGCGGGTCACAAAGGAAAAATGTCTACACCTTC. Translated, it gives CSAGGSQRKNVYTF. Variable domain in full (rest from reference TRBV29-1 and TRBJ1-2): SAVISQKPSRDICQRGTSLTIQCQVDSQVTMMFWYRQQPGQSLTLIATANQGSEATYESGFVIDKFPISRPNLTFSTLTVSNMSPEDSSIYLCSAGGSQRKNVYTFGSGTRLTVV.